This T cell receptor (beta chain) was identified in a study of T cells in women clearing cervical HPV infection. Overall study: For cases, blood was sampled a median about 140 days after lesion detection, interquartile range roughly 85 to 200 days.

Germline assignment: CDR1 SGHRS and CDR2 YFSETQ. The CDR3 is made up of 15 amino acids. V shed 5 bases, J shed 1 base, and the junction held 5 bases outside the gene matches. Overall study results and limits: CIN3+ cases had significantly higher TCR repertoire richness than controls, but evenness did not differ.

About this clone: Its cognate antigen is unknown. The read gets to within 3 residues of the CDR3 end, and the germline J gene fills in the rest.

Produced via immunoSEQ multiplex PCR; TCRdb's table is partial and in-frame only. Its table lists some 43,000 clones. This receptor was obtained from a woman between 18 and 69 years old with a cervical HPV16 infection that either progressed to CIN3+ or cleared (not recorded which). The sequenced sample was blood buffy coat. The chain is built from TRBV5-1 and TRBJ2-2; 7 bases fit TRBD2. This CDR3 is CASRTGGLNTGELFF. The sequenced CDR3 bases are TGCGCCAGCAGAACGGGGGGTTTGAACACCGGGGAG.